Following are 10 T cell receptor beta chains from one sample sequenced in a study of shared T cell receptors in the human thymus (dated by TCRdb to the early 2020s). Library preparation used the immunoSEQ multiplex PCR assay. Here the immuneACCESS table is served through TCRdb, limited to in-frame sequences with V and J called. Missing clones are a known gap in these copies; in checked studies unresolved V genes cover under half, and the rest lacks a known reason. This sample lists under 850,000 clones; approximately 88% were detected once. In total, the top ten clones hold 0.0095% to 0.013% of the sample. These data were also filed under a second study, of human thymus T cells.

Sequencing was carried out using thymocytes. These receptors were collected from a boy in the first two years of life with a congenital heart defect. Donor details come from another sample of the same person, matched by shared clones.

To note about this clone: This specimen includes other DNA sequences encoding the same CDR3. The V gene is TRBV28, the J gene TRBJ2-1; TRBD2 matches 7 bases. V lost 8 bases and J lost 3; bases outside the gene matches: 1. The CDR3 contains 12 residues. Germline CDR1 MDHEN, CDR2 SYDVKM. The CDR3 reads CASRDYYNEQFF. In DNA form, the CDR3 reads TGTGCCAGCCGGGACTACTACAATGAGCAGTTCTTC.

This clone has only one observation. V gene TRBV29-1 combines with J gene TRBJ2-4, with 9 bases aligning to TRBD1. The CDR3 runs 14 residues. J was trimmed by 3 bases and V by 5 bases; bases with no gene match: 5. The germline V gene has CDR1 SQVTM and CDR2 ANQGSEA. The CDR3 coding sequence is TGCAGCGTTAAGGGACAGGGTGGCAAAAACATTCAGTACTTC. The encoded protein is CSVKGQGGKNIQYF.

The J gene is TRBJ2-7, the V gene TRBV10-3; maybe TRBD2 (5 bases). The CDR3 runs 14 residues. The V end was cut by 2 bases, the J end by 2 bases, with 10 bases between. CDR1 is ENHRY and CDR2 is SYGVKD in the germline V gene. In nucleotides, the CDR3 is TGTGCCATCAGTGAGGGGCGGGTTCCCTACGAGCAGTACTTC. It translates to CAISEGRVPYEQYF.

This sequence joins TRBV28 and TRBJ2-6; TRBD2 is a possible D gene (5 bases). V dropped 7 bases and J dropped 1 base, with 29 bases sitting between them. The CDR3 has 21 amino acids. The V gene's germline CDR1 is MDHEN and CDR2 SYDVKM. The DNA of the CDR3 is TGTGCCAGCAACTCTAAGGGAAGGGAGAGGGTCTGGAAATCTGGGGCCAACGTCCTGACTTTC. Its protein product is CASNSKGRERVWKSGANVLTF.

This rearrangement joins TRBV11-2 to TRBJ2-7; D is perhaps TRBD1 (5 bases). CDR1 is SGHAT and CDR2 is FQNNGV in the germline V gene. Trimming left V 5 bases short and J 2 bases short, with 10 bases between. This CDR3 is built from 13 residues. The CDR3 loop reads CASSPRQPYEQYF. The CDR3 region has the DNA TGTGCCAGCAGCCCCAGACAGCCCTACGAGCAGTACTTC.

This chain connects TRBV5-4 to TRBJ2-5, with 8 nucleotides matching TRBD2. CDR1 and CDR2 from the germline V gene are SGHNT and YYREEE (reference sequence). Germline trimming cut 3 bases from V and 5 bases from J; bases unmatched to any gene: 12. The CDR3 is 16 amino acids. The CDR3 DNA follows: TGTGCCAGCAGCTACCGCCGGGAGGGCCGCACGGAGACCCAGTACTTC. Translating it yields CASSYRREGRTETQYF.

The V call is TRBV2, the J call TRBJ2-3; D perhaps matches TRBD2 (7 bases). The germline V and J ends were trimmed by 7 bases and 5 bases, with 19 bases remaining between them. Germline V gene data show CDR1 as SNHLY and CDR2 as FYNNEI. The CDR3 totals 15 residues. The CDR3 region is CASTTGGRGGDTQYF. The CDR3, as DNA: TGTGCCAGCACCACTGGCGGGAGAGGGGGAGATACGCAGTATTTT.

The gene calls are TRBV4-2 and TRBJ1-3; TRBD1 is a possible D gene (5 bases). Germline values: CDR1 LGHNA, CDR2 YNFKEQ. V was clipped by 1 base and J by 0 bases, with 19 bases between them. This CDR3 has 19 residues. The CDR3 bases are TGTGCCAGCAGCCAAGGCCGGGACTCTATTGACAACTCTGGAAACACCATATATTTT. It is translated as CASSQGRDSIDNSGNTIYF.

The chain uses TRBV28 and TRBJ2-7, with D maybe TRBD1 (6 bases). Trimming cost V 6 bases and J 5 bases, with 17 bases left between them. The CDR3 totals 14 residues. CDR1 is MDHEN, CDR2 SYDVKM, per germline. The CDR3 nucleotides are TGTGCCAGCAGCGTGACAGGTTTAATCCACGAGCAGTACTTC. Residues: CASSVTGLIHEQYF.

The rearrangement links TRBV7-2 to TRBJ2-1, with a possible D match to TRBD2 (6 bases). Germline CDR1 reads SGHTA; CDR2 reads FQGNSA. The CDR3 covers 16 residues. Trimming cost V 3 bases and J 3 bases, with 15 bases left between them. CDR3 in DNA: TGTGCCAGCAGCTTCGACCGGGACTTGGTCTACAATGAGCAGTTCTTC. Protein: CASSFDRDLVYNEQFF.